These T cell receptor beta chains were read from a single sample in a study of Tregs in tolerant kidney transplant recipients. Using immunoSEQ multiplex PCR, the repertoire was profiled, and TCRdb retains in-frame clones only, with some absent. The sample holds about 110,000 clones, around 90% seen once. The source was CD4+ T cells from blood, collected before the transplant. The receptors here all came from a human donor who received a combined kidney and bone marrow transplant. The CDR3 runs from the conserved cysteine through the conserved F or W. A D gene is named only where the DNA matches it firmly. Size values are once, few and many counts, or a class for expanded clones, and some rows have none.

len: 15; j_gene: TRBJ2-7; abundance: .; d_gene: .; v_gene: TRBV19; CDR3aa: CASSHQGRPPYEQYF; CDR3nt: TGTGCCAGTAGTCACCAGGGGCGGCCTCCCTACGAGCAGTACTTC
len: 22; j_gene: TRBJ2-4; abundance: .; d_gene: TRBD1; v_gene: TRBV19; CDR3aa: CASSIAGTGFDSKRLAKNIQYF; CDR3nt: TGTGCCAGTAGTATAGCGGGGACAGGGTTTGATTCGAAAAGACTAGCCAAAAACATTCAGTACTTC
len: 15; j_gene: TRBJ1-1; abundance: .; d_gene: .; v_gene: TRBV19; CDR3aa: CASNPRQALNTEAFF; CDR3nt: TGTGCCAGTAACCCCCGACAGGCTTTGAACACTGAAGCTTTCTTT
len: 13; j_gene: TRBJ2-7; abundance: .; d_gene: .; v_gene: TRBV30; CDR3aa: CAWSVGGTRFKYF; CDR3nt: TGTGCCTGGAGTGTTGGCGGAACTCGGTTCAAGTACTTC
len: 15; j_gene: TRBJ2-7; abundance: .; d_gene: .; v_gene: TRBV15; CDR3aa: CATSRARGRSYEQYF; CDR3nt: TGTGCCACCAGCAGAGCCAGGGGACGGTCCTACGAGCAGTACTTC
len: 16; j_gene: TRBJ2-1; abundance: .; d_gene: TRBD2; v_gene: TRBV5-5; CDR3aa: CASSPTSGGDHNEQFF; CDR3nt: TGTGCCAGCAGCCCGACTAGCGGGGGGGACCACAATGAGCAGTTCTTC
len: 17; j_gene: TRBJ1-3; abundance: .; d_gene: .; v_gene: TRBV28; CDR3aa: CATQFRSGRIAGNTIYF; CDR3nt: TGTGCCACCCAGTTTCGGTCAGGGAGGATAGCTGGAAACACCATATATTTT
len: 16; j_gene: TRBJ2-7; abundance: once; d_gene: .; v_gene: TRBV15; CDR3aa: CATSITFPGEAYEQYF; CDR3nt: TGTGCCACCAGCATCACCTTTCCAGGCGAAGCCTACGAGCAGTACTTC
len: 15; j_gene: TRBJ1-1; abundance: .; d_gene: .; v_gene: TRBV18; CDR3aa: CASSPQGLSNTEAFF; CDR3nt: TGTGCCAGCTCACCACAGGGACTTTCGAACACTGAAGCTTTCTTT
len: 13; j_gene: TRBJ1-2; abundance: .; d_gene: .; v_gene: TRBV28; CDR3aa: CASCGGLSEGYTF; CDR3nt: TGTGCCAGCTGCGGAGGACTCTCCGAAGGCTACACCTTC
len: 15; j_gene: TRBJ2-6; abundance: .; d_gene: .; v_gene: TRBV5-1; CDR3aa: CASRTGPSGANVLTF; CDR3nt: TGCGCCAGCAGGACAGGACCCTCTGGGGCCAACGTCCTGACTTTC
len: 14; j_gene: TRBJ1-5; abundance: .; d_gene: .; v_gene: TRBV19; CDR3aa: CASKTWEGDQPQHF; CDR3nt: TGTGCCAGTAAGACATGGGAGGGCGATCAGCCCCAGCATTTT
len: 14; j_gene: TRBJ1-4; abundance: .; d_gene: .; v_gene: TRBV27; CDR3aa: CASSPGGTGEKLFF; CDR3nt: TGTGCCAGCAGCCCGGGAGGGACGGGCGAAAAACTGTTTTTT
len: 17; j_gene: TRBJ1-5; abundance: .; d_gene: .; v_gene: TRBV18; CDR3aa: CASSPPGQGGGNQPQHF; CDR3nt: TGTGCCAGCTCACCACCGGGGCAGGGCGGAGGCAATCAGCCCCAGCATTTT
len: 16; j_gene: TRBJ2-1; abundance: .; d_gene: TRBD2; v_gene: TRBV7-9; CDR3aa: CASSFGSGTRYNEQFF; CDR3nt: TGTGCCAGCAGCTTTGGTAGCGGGACCCGCTACAATGAGCAGTTCTTC
len: 17; j_gene: TRBJ2-3; abundance: .; d_gene: TRBD2; v_gene: TRBV7-2; CDR3aa: CASSSPEAGGLTDTQYF; CDR3nt: TGTGCCAGCAGCTCGCCTGAGGCGGGAGGGTTGACAGATACGCAGTATTTT
len: 15; j_gene: TRBJ1-2; abundance: .; d_gene: .; v_gene: TRBV5-4; CDR3aa: CASSLDQEAGYGYTF; CDR3nt: TGTGCCAGCAGCTTGGACCAGGAAGCTGGGTATGGCTACACCTTC
len: 14; j_gene: TRBJ1-1; abundance: once; d_gene: TRBD1; v_gene: TRBV7-2; CDR3aa: CASGTGGSGTEAFF; CDR3nt: TGTGCCAGCGGGACAGGGGGCTCAGGCACTGAAGCTTTCTTT
len: 14; j_gene: TRBJ2-5; abundance: once; d_gene: .; v_gene: TRBV18; CDR3aa: CASSPGAGRETQYF; CDR3nt: TGTGCCAGCTCACCTGGAGCAGGGCGGGAGACCCAGTACTTC
len: 13; j_gene: TRBJ1-5; abundance: .; d_gene: TRBD1; v_gene: TRBV19; CDR3aa: CASTDRGYQPQHF; CDR3nt: TGTGCCAGCACCGACAGGGGCTATCAGCCCCAGCATTTT
len: 15; j_gene: TRBJ2-7; abundance: .; d_gene: TRBD1; v_gene: TRBV19; CDR3aa: CASSARDSDYYEQYF; CDR3nt: TGTGCCAGTAGTGCCCGGGACAGCGATTACTACGAGCAGTACTTC
len: 17; j_gene: TRBJ2-2; abundance: .; d_gene: TRBD2; v_gene: TRBV5-4; CDR3aa: CASSPGLAGVQTGELFF; CDR3nt: TGTGCCAGCAGCCCGGGACTAGCGGGAGTTCAGACCGGGGAGCTGTTTTTT
len: 14; j_gene: TRBJ2-1; abundance: .; d_gene: TRBD2; v_gene: TRBV10-3; CDR3aa: CAISESRTSGGTFF; CDR3nt: TGTGCCATCAGTGAGTCGAGGACTAGCGGGGGGACGTTCTTC
len: 13; j_gene: TRBJ1-1; abundance: .; d_gene: .; v_gene: TRBV11-2; CDR3aa: CASSRLASTEAFF; CDR3nt: TGTGCCAGCAGCCGATTGGCTAGCACTGAAGCTTTCTTT
len: 14; j_gene: TRBJ2-7; abundance: .; d_gene: TRBD2; v_gene: TRBV6-1; CDR3aa: CASRTLAGRGEQYF; CDR3nt: TGTGCCAGCAGGACCCTAGCGGGGCGGGGCGAGCAGTACTTC
len: 13; j_gene: TRBJ2-5; abundance: .; d_gene: TRBD1; v_gene: TRBV5-1; CDR3aa: CASSPTGRETQYF; CDR3nt: TGCGCCAGCAGCCCGACAGGGCGGGAGACCCAGTACTTC
len: 18; j_gene: TRBJ1-6; abundance: .; d_gene: .; v_gene: TRBV7-8; CDR3aa: CASSLVREIDAYNSPLHF; CDR3nt: TGTGCCAGCAGCTTAGTGCGGGAAATCGACGCCTATAATTCACCCCTCCACTTT
len: 13; j_gene: TRBJ2-1; abundance: .; d_gene: .; v_gene: TRBV14; CDR3aa: CASSQELGSQQFF; CDR3nt: TGTGCCAGCAGCCAAGAGCTAGGGAGCCAGCAGTTCTTC
len: 13; j_gene: TRBJ2-1; abundance: .; d_gene: .; v_gene: TRBV7-8; CDR3aa: CASSLDTVNEQFF; CDR3nt: TGTGCCAGCAGCTTAGACACAGTCAATGAGCAGTTCTTC
len: 13; j_gene: TRBJ2-3; abundance: .; d_gene: TRBD2; v_gene: TRBV11-2; CDR3aa: CASSPAGAGGWYF; CDR3nt: TGTGCCAGCAGCCCCGCGGGAGCGGGGGGATGGTATTTT
len: 17; j_gene: TRBJ2-3; abundance: .; d_gene: .; v_gene: TRBV18; CDR3aa: CATTSWGGAPSTDTQYF; CDR3nt: TGTGCCACCACATCTTGGGGCGGGGCTCCTAGCACAGATACGCAGTATTTT
len: 16; j_gene: TRBJ2-7; abundance: .; d_gene: TRBD1; v_gene: TRBV4-1; CDR3aa: CASSHPPGQGLVHEYF; CDR3nt: TGCGCCAGCAGCCACCCCCCGGGACAGGGGTTAGTCCACGAGTACTTC
len: 14; j_gene: TRBJ2-7; abundance: .; d_gene: TRBD1; v_gene: TRBV5-1; CDR3aa: CASSSDRVGYEQYF; CDR3nt: TGCGCCAGCAGCTCAGACAGGGTAGGTTACGAGCAGTACTTC
len: 12; j_gene: TRBJ1-1; abundance: once; d_gene: .; v_gene: TRBV7-9; CDR3aa: CASSLGAYEAFF; CDR3nt: TGTGCCAGCAGCCTGGGAGCCTATGAAGCTTTCTTT
len: 12; j_gene: TRBJ1-1; abundance: .; d_gene: .; v_gene: TRBV5-1; CDR3aa: CASSFGGSEAFF; CDR3nt: TGCGCCAGCAGCTTCGGCGGATCTGAAGCTTTCTTT
len: 14; j_gene: TRBJ1-2; abundance: .; d_gene: TRBD1; v_gene: TRBV28; CDR3aa: CASSSGQANYGYTF; CDR3nt: TGTGCCAGCAGTTCGGGACAGGCAAACTATGGCTACACCTTC
len: 14; j_gene: TRBJ1-4; abundance: .; d_gene: .; v_gene: TRBV9; CDR3aa: CASSVGGLGPALFF; CDR3nt: TGTGCCAGCAGCGTAGGGGGACTAGGGCCTGCACTGTTTTTT
len: 15; j_gene: TRBJ2-7; abundance: .; d_gene: .; v_gene: TRBV5-8; CDR3aa: CASSLGGFTAYEQYF; CDR3nt: TGTGCCAGCAGCTTAGGAGGGTTCACGGCCTACGAGCAGTACTTC
len: 12; j_gene: TRBJ2-7; abundance: once; d_gene: .; v_gene: TRBV6-5; CDR3aa: CASSQGTYEQYF; CDR3nt: TGTGCCAGCAGTCAGGGAACCTACGAGCAGTACTTC
len: 10; j_gene: TRBJ2-1; abundance: .; d_gene: TRBD2; v_gene: TRBV20-1; CDR3aa: CSASGGEQFF; CDR3nt: TGCAGTGCTAGCGGGGGGGAGCAGTTCTTC